This T cell receptor beta chain is drawn from a study of T-cell reconstitution after alpha-beta-depleted transplantation in children. Study results and caveats: Reportedly, alpha-beta T cells present about two months post-transplant originated from several hundred expanded clones of graft origin.

Trimming cost V 2 bases and J 3 bases; bases outside gene matches: 12. The CDR3 runs to 17 residues. CDR1 and CDR2 from the germline V gene are SGHRS and YFSETQ. Unique molecular identifiers were incorporated into the prepared TCRbeta library. One entry per CDR3 protein, called by TCRdb with MiXCR from the PCR reads. The sample yields about 110,000 distinct CDR3 sequences, roughly 24% seen once. Notes on this clonotype: Its antigen is unidentified.

Specimen: PBMCs, mostly from graft donor cells, collected 180 days after TCRalphabeta/CD19-depleted stem cell transplant. The receptor was isolated from a male patient aged 2 to 9 who had a stem cell transplant for chronic granulomatous disease, so the T cells may come from the graft donor. J is TRBJ2-3 and V is TRBV5-1; the match to TRBD1 covers 7 bases. The CDR3 loop reads CASSLFEGGSNTDTQYF. The CDR3 DNA follows: TGCGCCAGCAGCTTATTTGAAGGGGGCTCCAATACAGATACGCAGTATTTT.